Shown below are 24 T cell receptor beta chains from a single sample sequenced in a study of blood T cell repertoires in COVID-19. Sequencing was performed with immunoSEQ multiplex PCR; in TCRdb, only in-frame clones are kept and a portion is missing. The sample holds about 280,000 clones, 85% seen once. Input material: peripheral blood. These receptors came from a man aged 45-65 years with active or convalescent COVID-19.

This clone was counted between two and nine times. The chain employs TRBV30 and TRBJ1-1; no clear D gene. V was pared by 0 bases and J by 4 bases, with 9 bases between. This CDR3 is 13 amino acids long. Germline V gives CDR1 GTSNPN, CDR2 SVGIG (reference sequence). CDR3 residues: CAWSVHEGTEAFF. In DNA, the CDR3 is TGTGCCTGGAGTGTACACGAGGGCACTGAAGCTTTCTTT.

This rearrangement joins TRBV7-9 to TRBJ1-1; D possibly corresponds to TRBD1 (5 bases). Trimming left V 9 bases short and J 6 bases short, with 14 bases between. Germline assignment: CDR1 SEHNR and CDR2 FQNEAQ (reference sequence). This CDR3 is built from 12 residues. CDR3 protein: CASRRQGPEAFF. The CDR3 region has the DNA TGTGCCAGTCGACGTCAGGGCCCTGAAGCTTTCTTT.

This clone turned up a few times. The chain carries TRBV5-1 and TRBJ1-1, with 9 positions matching TRBD1. Per germline, CDR1 SGHRS and CDR2 YFSETQ. The CDR3 has 16 amino acids. Trimming removed 4 bases from V and 6 bases from J; junction bases left unmatched: 13. The CDR3 spells CASSAGGTGRVPEAFF. In DNA form, the CDR3 reads TGCGCCAGCAGCGCAGGGGGGACAGGGAGGGTTCCTGAAGCTTTCTTT.

The chain combines TRBV28 with TRBJ1-5; weak D call: TRBD1 (6 bases). The CDR3 sequence is 15 residues long. V lost 6 bases, J lost 2 bases, and 14 bases lay in between. Germline V gene data show CDR1 as MDHEN and CDR2 as SYDVKM. DNA for the CDR3: TGTGCCAGCAGCCCACAGGGAAAGGGCAATCAGCCCCAGCATTTT. The encoded protein is CASSPQGKGNQPQHF.

This clone was observed once. The chain carries TRBV7-8 and TRBJ2-1, with a tentative D call TRBD2 (6 bases). Per the germline V gene, CDR1 is SGHVS and CDR2 is FQNEAQ. The ends were cut back, 1 base at V and 5 bases at J, with 12 bases in the middle. The CDR3 length is 15 residues. CDR3 bases: TGTGCCAGCAGCTTAGGGCTAGCGCGAAACAATGAGCAGTTCTTC. Its translation is CASSLGLARNNEQFF.

The chain carries TRBV10-2 and TRBJ2-3; D is undetermined. There are 12 residues in the CDR3. CDR1 and CDR2 from the germline V gene are WSHSY and SAAADI. V dropped 9 bases and J dropped 1 base, with 8 bases sitting between them. The CDR3: CASSRGTDTQYF. DNA for the CDR3: TGCGCCAGTAGCCGGGGCACAGATACGCAGTATTTT.

This chain uses TRBV7-9 with TRBJ2-1; TRBD2 matches at 14 bases. CDR3 size: 16 residues. Germline V CDR1 and CDR2: SEHNR, FQNEAQ (reference sequence). J gave up 7 bases and V 5 bases, and 7 bases lay outside the gene matches. Here the CDR3 reads CASSPTSGRASNEQFF. Written as DNA, the CDR3 is TGTGCCAGCAGCCCGACTAGCGGGAGGGCCTCAAATGAGCAGTTCTTC.

V usage is TRBV14 and J usage is TRBJ2-1, with a tentative D call TRBD2 (6 bases). V shed 6 bases and J shed 6 bases, with 18 bases lying between them. Germline-derived CDR1 and CDR2 are SGHDN and FVKESK. This CDR3 region has 15 residues. The CDR3 protein is CASSPRGTAPNEQFF. The CDR3 nucleotides are TGTGCCAGCAGTCCACGCGGGACTGCCCCCAATGAGCAGTTCTTC.

The chain employs TRBV28 and TRBJ1-1; D perhaps matches TRBD1 (6 bases). V was shortened by 3 bases and J by 7 bases, with 18 bases between the two germline ends. The germline V gene has CDR1 MDHEN and CDR2 SYDVKM. The CDR3 is made up of 15 amino acids. The CDR3 DNA sequence: TGTGCCAGCAGTTTCGGGACGGCTCAGGGGATTGAAGCTTTCTTT. Encoded protein: CASSFGTAQGIEAFF.

A remark on this clone: Within the sample, other DNA sequences also encode this same CDR3. The chain uses TRBV5-1 and TRBJ1-1, with TRBD1 matching 9 bases. V was clipped by 2 bases and J by 5 bases; unmatched bases: 4. CDR1 SGHRS and CDR2 YFSETQ come from the germline V gene. The CDR3 has 14 amino acids. The DNA of the CDR3 is TGCGCCAGCAGCTTACAGGGGGCGGGGACTGAAGCTTTCTTT. Its protein is CASSLQGAGTEAFF.

CDR3 sequence: CAWSRGATNEKLFF. For the CDR3, the DNA is TGTGCCTGGAGTCGAGGTGCAACTAATGAAAAACTGTTTTTT. The chain uses TRBV30 and TRBJ1-4; D gene ambiguous. The CDR3 has 14 residues. Germline CDR1 and CDR2: GTSNPN and SVGIG (reference sequence). Trimming took off 2 bases at V and 0 bases at J, with 7 bases between the two ends.

The chain employs TRBV2 and TRBJ1-2; D remains ambiguous. V was trimmed by 0 bases and J by 4 bases, leaving 9 bases between them. The length of the CDR3 is 14 residues. CDR1 is SNHLY, CDR2 FYNNEI, per germline. The CDR3 sequence is CASSEASQTYGYTF. As DNA, the CDR3 is TGTGCCAGCAGTGAAGCGTCACAGACCTATGGCTACACCTTC.

This clone has only a few counts. This rearrangement joins TRBV15 to TRBJ2-2, with 7 bases lining up with TRBD2. CDR3 length: 16 residues. The germline V gene has CDR1 LNHNV and CDR2 YYDKDF (reference sequence). V dropped 2 bases and J dropped 7; count of bases not matched to a gene: 10. The CDR3 loop is CATSRPTGTNVGELFF. As DNA, the CDR3 is TGTGCCACCAGCAGACCCACCGGGACTAACGTCGGGGAGCTGTTTTTT.

This clone was detected only a few times. The J gene is TRBJ2-1, the V gene TRBV5-1; tentative D call: TRBD2 (5 bases). The CDR3 loop spans 16 amino acids. CDR1 is SGHRS and CDR2 is YFSETQ in the germline V gene. Trimming shortened V by 0 bases and J by 9 bases, and 19 bases separated the two germline ends. Here the CDR3 reads CASSLVAEASWAEQFF. CDR3 DNA sequence: TGCGCCAGCAGCTTGGTGGCTGAGGCTAGCTGGGCTGAGCAGTTCTTC.

This sequence joins TRBV28 and TRBJ1-2, with D unclear. From germline, CDR1 is MDHEN and CDR2 SYDVKM. Trimming removed 6 bases from V and 5 bases from J, with 13 bases in between. The CDR3 sequence is 13 residues long. CDR3 loop: CASSLHGRYGYTF. DNA of the CDR3: TGTGCCAGCAGCCTCCACGGCAGGTATGGCTACACCTTC.

The chain employs TRBV19 and TRBJ1-4; tentative D call: TRBD1 (6 bases). The CDR3 spans 14 residues. The germline V gene has CDR1 LNHDA and CDR2 SQIVND (reference sequence). V dropped 10 bases and J dropped 0 bases, with 12 bases sitting between them. Written as DNA, the CDR3 is TGTGCCACCCGCTCAGGGGCAACTAATGAAAAACTGTTTTTT. It yields the protein CATRSGATNEKLFF.

The chain recombines TRBV4-1 with TRBJ1-4; a weak D match, TRBD1 (5 bases). Trimming shortened V by 2 bases and J by 10 bases, and 23 bases separated the two germline ends. This CDR3 has 17 amino acids. Germline V gives CDR1 MGHRA, CDR2 YSYEKL. DNA of the CDR3: TGCGCCAGCAGCCAACCGCCGAAGCTTGACCTCGGGGGAAAACTGTTTTTT. Its protein is CASSQPPKLDLGGKLFF.

This chain joins TRBV4-3 and TRBJ2-2; TRBD2 aligns across 14 bases. Trimming removed 4 bases from V and 5 bases from J; junction bases left unmatched: 9. The CDR3 consists of 18 residues. The germline CDR1 and CDR2 sequences are LGHNA and YSLEER. The CDR3 sequence is CASSLSGLAGDGTGELFF. Written as DNA, the CDR3 is TGCGCCAGCAGCCTCTCGGGACTAGCGGGAGATGGAACCGGGGAGCTGTTTTTT.

CDR3 protein: CASSVGQGAAGNTIYF. Written as DNA, the CDR3 is TGTGCCAGCAGCGTAGGGCAGGGGGCCGCTGGAAACACCATATATTTT. The chain combines TRBV9 with TRBJ1-3; 8 bases are shared with TRBD1. V lost 0 bases to trimming and J lost 2 bases; unmatched junction nucleotides: 4. Germline lookup yields CDR1 SGDLS and CDR2 YYNGEE. The CDR3 totals 16 residues.

In its sample, this clone was seen a few times. CDR3: CASSQAAQARNTIYF. In nucleotides, the CDR3 is TGTGCCAGCAGCCAAGCGGCTCAGGCACGGAACACCATATATTTT. V usage is TRBV4-2 and J usage is TRBJ1-3; D gene ambiguous. The CDR3 is made up of 15 amino acids. V was cut by 1 base and J by 7 bases, with 14 bases left in between. Germline CDR1 and CDR2: LGHNA and YNFKEQ.

The chain carries TRBV27 and TRBJ2-2; weak D call: TRBD1 (6 bases). The V end was cut by 6 bases, the J end by 5 bases, with 13 bases between. The CDR3 is 14 residues long. Germline V gives CDR1 MNHEY, CDR2 SMNVEV (reference sequence). CDR3 protein: CASSPGHTTGELFF. The CDR3 bases are TGTGCCAGCAGCCCGGGACATACAACCGGGGAGCTGTTTTTT.

V usage is TRBV5-1 and J usage is TRBJ2-1, with a possible D match to TRBD2 (6 bases). Per the germline V gene, CDR1 is SGHRS and CDR2 is YFSETQ. The CDR3 is 13 amino acids. Trimming pared 7 bases from V and 7 bases from J, leaving 15 bases between. CDR3 nucleotide sequence: TGCGCCAGCCACCCCGGGGGTCCGAATGAGCAGTTCTTC. Amino acid sequence: CASHPGGPNEQFF. The whole variable domain, remainder taken from reference TRBV5-1 and TRBJ2-1, is KAGVTQTPRYLIKTRGQQVTLSCSPISGHRSVSWYQQTPGQGLQFLFEYFSETQRNKGNFPGRFSGRQFSNSRSEMNVSTLELGDSALYLCASHPGGPNEQFFGPGTRLTVL.

V and J are TRBV7-2 and TRBJ2-2; D is perhaps TRBD2 (6 bases). Germline lookup yields CDR1 SGHTA and CDR2 FQGNSA. The CDR3 extends over 14 amino acids. Trimming left V 2 bases short and J 3 bases short, with 7 bases between. For the CDR3, the DNA is TGTGCCAGCAGCTTAATAGCGGACACCGGGGAGCTGTTTTTT. This codes for CASSLIADTGELFF.

This rearrangement joins TRBV27 to TRBJ1-2; tentative D call: TRBD1 (5 bases). Trimming took 2 bases from V and 3 from J, leaving 16 bases between them. The CDR3 contains 16 residues. Germline V gives CDR1 MNHEY, CDR2 SMNVEV (reference sequence). The CDR3 coding sequence is TGTGCCAGCAGTTTAAGGGGCCGTACGGGGGACTATGGCTACACCTTC. Protein: CASSLRGRTGDYGYTF.